In its sample, the clone carrying this T cell receptor beta chain was seen many times. The antigen remains undetermined. The data derive from a study of blood T cells in healthy people across ages. Study findings and constraints: It was held that the diversity estimates obtained from one million T cells were underestimates. The fall in TCR beta diversity per million T cells was roughly linear with age.

V lost 0 bases to trimming and J lost 5 bases, with 11 bases between them. The CDR3 runs 14 residues. Looked up from germline, CDR1 is MGHRA and CDR2 is YSYEKL. Through a sample-barcoded 5' primer and a J-beta primer mix, a second PCR was run for roughly 7 to 11 cycles. A template-switch adaptor that had 12 random nucleotides put a tag on each cDNA molecule. TCRdb re-called the 5' RACE reads through MiXCR, storing one row per CDR3 protein. The repertoire has a few hundred thousand distinct CDR3 sequences, roughly half of them found once; the top ten carry under 65%. The rearrangement uses TRBV4-1 and TRBJ2-7; no clear D gene. The sample was blood. This receptor was identified in a man aged 60-69 years in good health. Here the CDR3 reads CASSQDPGRNEQYF. The CDR3 nucleotides are TGCGCCAGCAGCCAAGATCCAGGTCGAAACGAGCAGTACTTC.